This TCR beta chain was identified in a study of vaccination and CD4 T cells after COVID-19. Described treatment: roughly ten-day PBMC culture with coronavirus spike peptide pools or control peptides (ViraFEST assay). Those CD4+ T cells from the unexposed donor predate the COVID-19 pandemic (2011-2018). Once obtained from cultured CD4+ T cells, the DNA was sequenced using the Oncomine TCR Beta short-read assay. TCRdb independently ran MiXCR on the PCR reads; one entry per CDR3 protein. Among 7,000 to 9,000 distinct CDR3 sequences listed, roughly a third were seen once. As regards this clonotype: Its antigen is not identified.

The germline CDR1 and CDR2 sequences are SGHAT and FQNNGV. Between the trimmed V and J ends, which lost 1 base and 3 bases, there was a span of 4 bases. The CDR3 runs to 13 residues. The rearrangement uses TRBV11-2 and TRBJ1-5; D unclear. The sequenced material came from CD4+ T cells from blood, cultured in vitro. The TCR originated in a human donor in good health. Written as DNA, the CDR3 is TGTGCCAGCAGCTTAGGCGTCAATCAGCCCCAGCATTTT. This sequence encodes CASSLGVNQPQHF.